This TCR beta chain was retrieved from a study of PD-L1 blockade in urothelial cancer. Study details: Patients, treated from about 2014 onward, received atezolizumab 1,200 mg intravenously every 3 weeks.

The repertoire was sequenced with immunoSEQ multiplex PCR; TCRdb's copy has only in-frame clones and lacks some. The sample contains some 22,000 clones, nearly 90% of which appear only once. Patients' urothelial carcinoma was locally advanced or metastatic. The sample here was PBMCs, taken around atezolizumab (anti-PD-L1) treatment. This TCR was sampled from a woman aged 60-70 years with urothelial cancer.

CDR3 in amino acids: CASTSGTVVYNEQFF. CDR3 in DNA: TGTGCCAGCACCTCCGGGACAGTGGTCTACAATGAGCAGTTCTTC. The rearrangement joins TRBV27 to TRBJ2-1; 7 bases map to TRBD1. The CDR3 is 15 residues long. The V and J ends lost 7 bases and 3 bases, in that order; junction bases with no gene match: 9. The germline gives CDR1 MNHEY, CDR2 SMNVEV (reference sequence).